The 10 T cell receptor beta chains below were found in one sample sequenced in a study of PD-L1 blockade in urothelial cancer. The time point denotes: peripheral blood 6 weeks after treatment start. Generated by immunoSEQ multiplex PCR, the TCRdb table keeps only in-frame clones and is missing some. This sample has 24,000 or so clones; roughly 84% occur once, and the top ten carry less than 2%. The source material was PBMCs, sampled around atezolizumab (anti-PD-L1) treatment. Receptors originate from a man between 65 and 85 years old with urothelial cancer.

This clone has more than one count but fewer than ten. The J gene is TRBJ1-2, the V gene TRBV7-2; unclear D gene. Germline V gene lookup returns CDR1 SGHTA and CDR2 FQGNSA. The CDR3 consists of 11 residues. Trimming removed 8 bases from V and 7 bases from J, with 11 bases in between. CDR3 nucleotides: TGTGCCAGCTCGGAGGGCTTTGGCTACACCTTC. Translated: CASSEGFGYTF.

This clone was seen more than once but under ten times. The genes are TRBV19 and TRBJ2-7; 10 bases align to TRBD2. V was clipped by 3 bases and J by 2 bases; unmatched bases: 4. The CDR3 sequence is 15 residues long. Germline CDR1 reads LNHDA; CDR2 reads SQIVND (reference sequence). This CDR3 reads CASSIGAGGTYEQYF. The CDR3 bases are TGTGCCAGTAGTATCGGAGCGGGAGGGACCTACGAGCAGTACTTC.

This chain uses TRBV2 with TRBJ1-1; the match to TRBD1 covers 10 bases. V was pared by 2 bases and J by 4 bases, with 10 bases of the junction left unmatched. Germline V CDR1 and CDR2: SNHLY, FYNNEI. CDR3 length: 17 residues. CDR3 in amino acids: CASSEPDTWTGGTEAFF. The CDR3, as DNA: TGTGCCAGCAGTGAACCCGATACTTGGACAGGGGGCACTGAAGCTTTCTTT. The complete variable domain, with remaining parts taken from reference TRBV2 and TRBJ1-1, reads EPEVTQTPSHQVTQMGQEVILRCVPISNHLYFYWYRQILGQKVEFLVSFYNNEISEKSEIFDDQFSVERPDGSNFTLKIRSTKLEDSAMYFCASSEPDTWTGGTEAFFGQGTRLTVV.

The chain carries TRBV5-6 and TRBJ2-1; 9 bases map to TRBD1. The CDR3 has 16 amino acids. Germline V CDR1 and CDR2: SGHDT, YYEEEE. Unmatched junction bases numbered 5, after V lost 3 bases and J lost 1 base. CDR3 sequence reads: CASSSIQGASYNEQFF. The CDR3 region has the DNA TGTGCCAGCAGCTCAATACAGGGGGCGTCCTACAATGAGCAGTTCTTC.

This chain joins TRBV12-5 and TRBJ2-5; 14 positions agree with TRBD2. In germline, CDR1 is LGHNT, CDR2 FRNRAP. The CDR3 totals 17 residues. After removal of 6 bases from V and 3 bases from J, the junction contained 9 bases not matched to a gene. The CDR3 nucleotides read TGTGCTAGTGGCCCCGGGACTAGCGGGAGAAATGAAGAGACCCAGTACTTC. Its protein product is CASGPGTSGRNEETQYF. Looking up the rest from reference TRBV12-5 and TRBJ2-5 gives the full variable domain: DARVTQTPRHKVTEMGQEVTMRCQPILGHNTVFWYRQTMMQGLELLAYFRNRAPLDDSGMPKDRFSAEMPDATLATLKIQPSEPRDSAVYFCASGPGTSGRNEETQYFGPGTRLLVL.

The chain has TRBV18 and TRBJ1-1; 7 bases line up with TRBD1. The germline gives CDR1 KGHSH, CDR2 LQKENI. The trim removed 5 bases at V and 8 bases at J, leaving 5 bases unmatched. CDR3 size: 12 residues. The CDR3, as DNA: TGTGCCAGCTCAGGGGACAGTTACGAAGCTTTCTTT. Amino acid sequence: CASSGDSYEAFF.

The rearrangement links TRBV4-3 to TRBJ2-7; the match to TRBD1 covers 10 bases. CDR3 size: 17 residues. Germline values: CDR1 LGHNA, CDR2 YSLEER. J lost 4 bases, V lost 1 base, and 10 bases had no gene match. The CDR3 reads CASSQGVMRGQGYEQYF. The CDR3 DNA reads TGCGCCAGCAGCCAAGGGGTAATGCGGGGACAGGGGTACGAGCAGTACTTC.

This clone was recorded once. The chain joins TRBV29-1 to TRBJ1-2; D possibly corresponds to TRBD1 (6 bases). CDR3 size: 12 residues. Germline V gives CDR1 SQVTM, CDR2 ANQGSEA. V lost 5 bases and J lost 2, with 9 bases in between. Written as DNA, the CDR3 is TGCAGCGTTCTTGACAGGAACTATGGCTACACCTTC. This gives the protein CSVLDRNYGYTF.

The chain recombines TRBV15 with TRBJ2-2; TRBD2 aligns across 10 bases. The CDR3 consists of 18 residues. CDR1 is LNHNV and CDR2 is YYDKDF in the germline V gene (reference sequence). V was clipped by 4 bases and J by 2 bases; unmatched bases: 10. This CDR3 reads CATSTTRGLAINTGELFF. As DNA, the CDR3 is TGTGCCACCAGCACCACACGGGGACTAGCGATCAACACCGGGGAGCTGTTTTTT.

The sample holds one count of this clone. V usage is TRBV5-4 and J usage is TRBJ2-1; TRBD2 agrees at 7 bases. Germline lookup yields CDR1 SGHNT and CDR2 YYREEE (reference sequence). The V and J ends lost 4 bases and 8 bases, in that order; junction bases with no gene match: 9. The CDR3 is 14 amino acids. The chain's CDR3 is CASSVESRGDEQFF. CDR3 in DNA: TGTGCCAGCAGCGTGGAGTCCCGGGGGGATGAGCAGTTCTTC.